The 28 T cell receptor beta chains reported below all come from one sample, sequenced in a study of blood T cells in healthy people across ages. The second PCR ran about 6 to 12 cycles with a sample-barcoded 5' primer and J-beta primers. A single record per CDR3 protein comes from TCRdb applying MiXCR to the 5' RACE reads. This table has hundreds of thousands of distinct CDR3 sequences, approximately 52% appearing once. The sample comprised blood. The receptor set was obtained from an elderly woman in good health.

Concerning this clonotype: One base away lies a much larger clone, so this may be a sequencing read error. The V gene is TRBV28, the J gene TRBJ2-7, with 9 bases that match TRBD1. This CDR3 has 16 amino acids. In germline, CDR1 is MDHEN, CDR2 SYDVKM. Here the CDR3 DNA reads TGTGCCAGCAGTTTAGTTAAGGGACAGGGCTCCGACGAGCAGTACTTC. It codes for CASSLVKGQGSDEQYF.

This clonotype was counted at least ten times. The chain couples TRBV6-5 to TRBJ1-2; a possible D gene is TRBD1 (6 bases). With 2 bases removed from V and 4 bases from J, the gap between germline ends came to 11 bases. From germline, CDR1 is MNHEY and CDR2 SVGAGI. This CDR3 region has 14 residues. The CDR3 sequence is CASSYAAGAYGYTF. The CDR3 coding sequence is TGTGCCAGCAGTTACGCGGCAGGGGCCTATGGCTACACCTTC.

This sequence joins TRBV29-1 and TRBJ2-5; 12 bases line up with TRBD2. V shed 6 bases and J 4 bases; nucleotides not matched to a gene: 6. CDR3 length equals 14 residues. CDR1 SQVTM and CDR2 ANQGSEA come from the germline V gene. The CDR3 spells CSVRLAGAVETQYF. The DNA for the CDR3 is TGCAGCGTCCGACTAGCGGGAGCGGTAGAGACCCAGTACTTC.

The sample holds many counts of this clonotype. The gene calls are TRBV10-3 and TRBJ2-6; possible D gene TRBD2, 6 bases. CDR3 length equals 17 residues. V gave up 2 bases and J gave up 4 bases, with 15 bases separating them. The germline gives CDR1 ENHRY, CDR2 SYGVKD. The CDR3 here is CAISEHRGITGANVLTF. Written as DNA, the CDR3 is TGTGCCATCAGTGAGCATCGGGGGATAACCGGGGCCAACGTCCTGACTTTC.

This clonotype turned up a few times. CDR3 amino acids: CASTLGLVSAYGYTF. The CDR3 DNA sequence: TGTGCCAGCACCTTGGGACTAGTTTCGGCTTATGGCTACACCTTC. The genes are TRBV2 and TRBJ1-2; D may be TRBD1 (5 bases). This CDR3 has 15 residues. The V and J ends lost 7 bases and 5 bases respectively, with 20 bases between them. From germline, CDR1 is SNHLY and CDR2 FYNNEI.

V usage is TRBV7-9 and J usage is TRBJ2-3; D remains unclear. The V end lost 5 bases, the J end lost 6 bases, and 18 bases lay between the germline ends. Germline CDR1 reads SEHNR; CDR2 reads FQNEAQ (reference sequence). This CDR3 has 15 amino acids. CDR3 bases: TGTGCCAGCAGCACAACAGCTGCCTCTGGGGATACGCAGTATTTT. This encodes CASSTTAASGDTQYF. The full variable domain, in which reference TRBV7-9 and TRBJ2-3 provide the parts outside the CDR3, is DTGVSQNPRHKITKRGQNVTFRCDPISEHNRLYWYRQTLGQGPEFLTYFQNEAQLEKSRLLSDRFSAERPKGSFSTLEIQRTEQGDSAMYLCASSTTAASGDTQYFGPGTRLTVL.

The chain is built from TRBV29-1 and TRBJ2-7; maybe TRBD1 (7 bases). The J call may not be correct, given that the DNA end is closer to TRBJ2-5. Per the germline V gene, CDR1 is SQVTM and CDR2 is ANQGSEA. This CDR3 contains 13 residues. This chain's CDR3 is CSVDQGGGETQYF. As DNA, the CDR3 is TGCAGCGTTGACCAGGGGGGAGGTGAGACCCAGTACTTC.

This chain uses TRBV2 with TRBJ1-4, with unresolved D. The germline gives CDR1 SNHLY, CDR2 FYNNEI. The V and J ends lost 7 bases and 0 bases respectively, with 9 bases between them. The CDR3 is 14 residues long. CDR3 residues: CASIRQATNEKLFF. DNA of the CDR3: TGTGCCAGCATCCGACAAGCAACTAATGAAAAACTGTTTTTT.

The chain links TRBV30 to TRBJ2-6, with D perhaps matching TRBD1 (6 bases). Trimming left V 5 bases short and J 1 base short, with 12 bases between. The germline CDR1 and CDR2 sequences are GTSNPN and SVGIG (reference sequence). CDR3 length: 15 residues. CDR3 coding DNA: TGTGCCTGGGGACCAGGGGTGTCTGGGGCCAACGTCCTGACTTTC. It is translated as CAWGPGVSGANVLTF.

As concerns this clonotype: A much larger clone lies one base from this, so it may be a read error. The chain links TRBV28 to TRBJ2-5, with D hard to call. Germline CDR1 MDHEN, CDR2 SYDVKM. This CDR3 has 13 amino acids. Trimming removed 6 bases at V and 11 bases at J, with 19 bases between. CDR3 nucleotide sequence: TGTGCCAGCAGCCCCGGACCCAGGAATGAGCAGTACTTC. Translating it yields CASSPGPRNEQYF.

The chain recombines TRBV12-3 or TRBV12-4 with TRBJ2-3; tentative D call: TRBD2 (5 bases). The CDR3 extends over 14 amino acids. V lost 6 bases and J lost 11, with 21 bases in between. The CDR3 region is CASSVVRGQEVQYF. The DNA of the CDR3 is TGTGCCAGCAGCGTGGTGCGAGGGCAAGAAGTGCAGTATTTT.

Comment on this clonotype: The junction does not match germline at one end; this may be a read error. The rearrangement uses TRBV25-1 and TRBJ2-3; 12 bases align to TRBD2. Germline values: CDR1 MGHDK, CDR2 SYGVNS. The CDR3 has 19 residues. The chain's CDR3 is CAGSEGASGRASWTDTQYF. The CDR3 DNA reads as TGTGCCGGCAGTGAAGGGGCTAGCGGGAGGGCGAGTTGGACAGATACGCAGTATTTT.

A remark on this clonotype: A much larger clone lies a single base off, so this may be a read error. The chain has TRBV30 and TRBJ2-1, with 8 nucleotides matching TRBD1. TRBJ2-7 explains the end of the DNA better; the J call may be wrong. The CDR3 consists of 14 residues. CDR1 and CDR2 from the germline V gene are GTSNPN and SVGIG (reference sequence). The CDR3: CAWNHRQGNNEQYF. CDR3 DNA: TGTGCCTGGAACCATCGACAGGGGAACAATGAGCAGTACTTC.

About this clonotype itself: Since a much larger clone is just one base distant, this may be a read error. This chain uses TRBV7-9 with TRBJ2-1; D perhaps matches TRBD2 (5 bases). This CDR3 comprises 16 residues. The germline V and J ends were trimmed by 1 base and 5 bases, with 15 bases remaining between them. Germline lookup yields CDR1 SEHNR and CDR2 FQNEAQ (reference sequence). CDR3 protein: CASSLVRTGGNNEQFF. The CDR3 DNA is TGTGCCAGCAGCTTAGTAAGGACTGGCGGAAACAATGAGCAGTTCTTC. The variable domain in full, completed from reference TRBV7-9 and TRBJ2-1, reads DTGVSQNPRHKITKRGQNVTFRCDPISEHNRLYWYRQTLGQGPEFLTYFQNEAQLEKSRLLSDRFSAERPKGSFSTLEIQRTEQGDSAMYLCASSLVRTGGNNEQFFGPGTRLTVL.

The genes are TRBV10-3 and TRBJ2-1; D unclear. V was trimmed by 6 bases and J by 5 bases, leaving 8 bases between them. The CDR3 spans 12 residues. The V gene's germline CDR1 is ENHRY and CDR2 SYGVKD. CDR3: CAISPWDNEQFF. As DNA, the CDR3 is TGTGCCATCAGCCCCTGGGACAATGAGCAGTTCTTC.

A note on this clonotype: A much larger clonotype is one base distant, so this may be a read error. CDR3 in amino acids: CASSLEVASSYNEQYF. CDR3 nucleotide sequence: TGTGCCAGCAGCTTAGAGGTAGCTAGCTCCTACAATGAGCAGTACTTC. This rearrangement joins TRBV7-8 to TRBJ2-1; D perhaps matches TRBD2 (5 bases). The J call could be wrong; TRBJ2-7 is a better fit for the DNA end. Germline values: CDR1 SGHVS, CDR2 FQNEAQ. The CDR3 runs 16 residues.

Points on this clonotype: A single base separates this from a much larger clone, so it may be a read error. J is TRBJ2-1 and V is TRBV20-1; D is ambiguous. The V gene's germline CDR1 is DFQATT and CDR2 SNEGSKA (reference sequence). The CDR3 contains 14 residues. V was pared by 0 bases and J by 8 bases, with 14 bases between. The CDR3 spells CSARDSHQYDEQFF. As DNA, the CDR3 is TGCAGTGCTAGAGATTCCCACCAATACGATGAGCAGTTCTTC.

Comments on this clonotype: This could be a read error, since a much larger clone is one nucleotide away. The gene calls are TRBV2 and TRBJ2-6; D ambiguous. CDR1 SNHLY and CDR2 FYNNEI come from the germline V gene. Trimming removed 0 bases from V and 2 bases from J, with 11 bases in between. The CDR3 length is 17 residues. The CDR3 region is CASSEALGFPGANVLTF. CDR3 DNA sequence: TGTGCCAGCAGTGAAGCACTTGGATTCCCTGGGGCCAACGTCCTGACTTTC.

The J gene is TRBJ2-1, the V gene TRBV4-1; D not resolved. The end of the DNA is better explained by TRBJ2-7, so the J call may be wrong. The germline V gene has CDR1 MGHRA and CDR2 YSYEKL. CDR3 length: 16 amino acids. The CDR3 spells CASSQDPGDSYNEQYF. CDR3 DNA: TGCGCCAGCAGCCAAGATCCTGGAGACTCCTACAATGAGCAGTACTTC.

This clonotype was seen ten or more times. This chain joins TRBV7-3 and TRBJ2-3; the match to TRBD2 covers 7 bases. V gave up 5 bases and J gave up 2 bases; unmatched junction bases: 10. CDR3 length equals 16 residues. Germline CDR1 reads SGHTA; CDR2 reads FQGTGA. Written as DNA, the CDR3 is TGTGCCAGCAGCCGACGACGGGGGGAAGACACAGATACGCAGTATTTT. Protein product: CASSRRRGEDTDTQYF.

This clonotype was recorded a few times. The CDR3 DNA reads as TGTGCTTCGGGACTCTCCAAAATGGGGGAGACCCAGTACTTC. It encodes CASGLSKMGETQYF. The V gene is TRBV30, the J gene TRBJ2-5; maybe TRBD2 (6 bases). This CDR3 is built from 14 residues. CDR1 and CDR2 from the germline V gene are GTSNPN and SVGIG (reference sequence).

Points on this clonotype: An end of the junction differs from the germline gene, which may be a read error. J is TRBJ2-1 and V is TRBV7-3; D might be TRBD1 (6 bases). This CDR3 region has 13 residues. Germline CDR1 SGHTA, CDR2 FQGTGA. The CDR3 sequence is CACSQSGGQEQFF. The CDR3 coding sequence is TGTGCCTGCAGCCAGAGTGGGGGCCAGGAGCAGTTCTTC.

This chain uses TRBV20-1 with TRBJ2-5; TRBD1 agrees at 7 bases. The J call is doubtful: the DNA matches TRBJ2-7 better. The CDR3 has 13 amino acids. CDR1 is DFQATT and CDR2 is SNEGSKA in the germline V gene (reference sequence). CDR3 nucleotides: TGCAGTGCTAGTCCAGGGGGAATCAACGAGCAGTACTTC. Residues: CSASPGGINEQYF.

CDR3 region: CSVVSVYGYTF. CDR3 nucleotide sequence: TGCAGCGTTGTTTCTGTCTATGGCTACACCTTC. The chain links TRBV29-1 to TRBJ1-2; D gene uncertain. The length of the CDR3 is 11 residues. Trimming took 4 bases from V and 4 from J, leaving 7 bases between them. Germline lookup yields CDR1 SQVTM and CDR2 ANQGSEA.

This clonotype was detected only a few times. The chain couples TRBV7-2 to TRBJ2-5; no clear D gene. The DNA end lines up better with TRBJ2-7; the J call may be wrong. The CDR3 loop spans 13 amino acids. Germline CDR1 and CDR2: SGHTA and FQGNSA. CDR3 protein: CASSPQQAYEQYF. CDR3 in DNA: TGTGCCAGCAGCCCGCAGCAGGCCTACGAGCAGTACTTC.

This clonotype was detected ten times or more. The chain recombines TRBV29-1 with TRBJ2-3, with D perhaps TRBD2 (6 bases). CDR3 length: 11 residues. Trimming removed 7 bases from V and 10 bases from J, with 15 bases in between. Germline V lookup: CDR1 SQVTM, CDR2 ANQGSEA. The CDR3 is CSGVLASSQYF. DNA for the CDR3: TGCAGCGGCGTACTAGCTTCGTCGCAGTATTTT.

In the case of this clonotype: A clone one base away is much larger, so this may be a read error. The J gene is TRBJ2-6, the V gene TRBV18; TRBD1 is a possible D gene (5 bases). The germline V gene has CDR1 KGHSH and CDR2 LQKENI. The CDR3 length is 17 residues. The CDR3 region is CASSLVKTATGANVPTF. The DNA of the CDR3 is TGTGCCAGCTCACTAGTGAAGACAGCGACTGGGGCCAACGTCCCGACTTTC.

CDR3 sequence (DNA): TGTGCCTGGAGCCCTACCCTACAGGGGCCCCCGTACTTC. It specifies CAWSPTLQGPPYF. V and J are TRBV30 and TRBJ2-7, with 7 nucleotides matching TRBD1. Germline V lookup: CDR1 GTSNPN, CDR2 SVGIG (reference sequence). J was trimmed by 12 bases and V by 3 bases; bases with no gene match: 14. The CDR3 extends over 13 amino acids.